The 5 T cell receptor beta chains below come from one sample, sequenced in a study of PD-1 blockade in classical Hodgkin lymphoma. Assay used: immunoSEQ multiplex PCR; TCRdb lists only in-frame clones, some missing. The data show tens of thousands of clones, about four fifths seen once. Brentuximab vedotin exposure varied among the patients, all of whom had relapsed after autologous stem cell transplantation. Sequences were derived from peripheral blood mononuclear cells (PBMCs), sampled before the second cycle of nivolumab. These TCRs come from a human donor with classical Hodgkin lymphoma.

This clone has just one count. The chain links TRBV7-6 to TRBJ1-4, with unresolved D. V lost 5 bases to trimming and J lost 8 bases, with 12 bases between them. The CDR3 consists of 13 residues. The germline CDR1 and CDR2 sequences are SGHVS and FNYEAQ. The CDR3, as DNA: TGTGCCAGCAGCCTATCGGGCGAAGAAAAACTGTTTTTT. As protein: CASSLSGEEKLFF.

J is TRBJ1-2 and V is TRBV6-1; D is uncertain. The CDR3 is 13 residues long. Germline assignment: CDR1 MNHNS and CDR2 SASEGT. Trimming stripped 2 bases from V and 7 bases from J, with 11 bases between. The CDR3 DNA follows: TGTGCCAGCAGTGAATCGGCAGGAGGTGGCTACACCTTC. It yields the protein CASSESAGGGYTF.

The chain couples TRBV9 to TRBJ1-1; the match to TRBD1 covers 8 bases. The CDR3 sequence is 17 residues long. Unmatched junction bases numbered 7, after V lost 0 bases and J lost 0 bases. Germline V gene sequence: CDR1 SGDLS, CDR2 YYNGEE. This chain's CDR3 is CASSVALRDRMNTEAFF. DNA for the CDR3: TGTGCCAGCAGCGTAGCGTTGCGGGACAGGATGAACACTGAAGCTTTCTTT.

CDR3 in amino acids: CAWSVHGTVYGYTF. In DNA, the CDR3 is TGTGCCTGGAGTGTACATGGGACAGTGTATGGCTACACCTTC. This chain links TRBV30 with TRBJ1-2; TRBD1 aligns across 7 bases. Germline V gives CDR1 GTSNPN, CDR2 SVGIG (reference sequence). Losses at the gene ends were 0 bases for V and 5 bases for J; bases not matched to a gene: 6. The CDR3 runs to 14 residues.

This chain uses TRBV7-9 with TRBJ1-1, with 9 bases identical to TRBD1. CDR1 is SEHNR, CDR2 FQNEAQ, per germline (reference sequence). This CDR3 region has 15 residues. The J segment lost 1 base and the V segment lost 5 bases, leaving 5 bases of the junction unmatched. CDR3 nucleotide sequence: TGTGCCAGCAGCCTGACAGGGGGGAGGAACACTGAAGCTTTCTTT. This sequence encodes CASSLTGGRNTEAFF.